This TCR beta chain was recovered during a study of shared clonotypes between healthy human individuals. Note on this clone: Its target is unknown.

The CDR3 loop spans 13 amino acids. Germline loops: CDR1 LNHDA, CDR2 SQIVND (reference sequence). V dropped 6 bases and J dropped 5; count of bases not matched to a gene: 3. Sequencing used immunoSEQ multiplex PCR; TCRdb keeps in-frame clones, though not all of them. The sample records 450,000 to 550,000 clones, more than 65% being singletons. Whole-study results and caveats: Genetic and exposure-history diversity was limited by the small donor number.

The source of this sequence is a woman between 40 and 50 years old in good health. Some clones in this sample may be carry-over from other donors' samples. Input material: PBMCs. The V and J genes are TRBV19 and TRBJ2-2, with 7 bases matching TRBD1. The DNA of the CDR3 is TGTGCCAGTAGCAGACAGGGTACCGGGGAGCTGTTTTTT. This translates into CASSRQGTGELFF.